This record concerns one TCR beta chain sequence. Its target is not known. Memory CD4+ T cells were sorted as CD4+CD45RO+CD25- cells. V was clipped by 2 bases and J by 3 bases; unmatched bases: 9. This CDR3 has 16 residues. Germline V gives CDR1 LGHDT, CDR2 YNNKEL (reference sequence). MiXCR, applied by TCRdb to the 5' RACE reads, yields one record per CDR3 protein. This sample carries fewer than 80,000 distinct CDR3 sequences, approximately 23% of them seen once, and the ten largest clones take approximately 3.1%. Whole-study results and caveats: The larger-cohort validation was restricted to a single TCR beta V-J rearrangement rather than whole repertoires. Tumor-infiltrating Treg TCR alpha and beta sequences overlapped most with tumor naive CD4+ T cells, then blood naive. Tumor memory CD4+ T cell TCR gene usage was found to cluster with blood and lymph node memory CD4+ cells and with lymph node naive CD4+ cells.

Sequencing was done on a sample of memory CD4+ T cells sorted from a lymph node. Subset meaning: memory CD4+ T cells, CD4+CD45RO+CD25-. The chain carries TRBV3-1 and TRBJ2-5, with 7 bases matching TRBD2. This sequence originates from a female donor with breast cancer. The CDR3 nucleotides read TGTGCCAGCAGCCAATTTTTGTCTGGGGGGGAAGAGACCCAGTACTTC. Encoded protein: CASSQFLSGGEETQYF.